The present entry profiles one T cell receptor beta chain with its context. These data originate in a study of PD-L1 blockade in urothelial cancer. The wider study: The researchers analyzed blood 3 weeks (second dose) and 6 weeks after treatment start.

The CDR3 has 16 residues. The germline V gene has CDR1 SGHNT and CDR2 YYREEE (reference sequence). The junction had 7 bases not matched to a gene; V was cut back by 2 bases and J by 3 bases. Stated time point: peripheral blood 6 weeks after treatment start. Anywhere from 1 to 8 samples came from each patient, spanning pretreatment and on-treatment. Every PCR received spiked-in synthetic TCR analog templates. TCRdb's table, derived via immunoSEQ multiplex PCR, lists solely in-frame clones and lacks some. This sample has 100,000 to 150,000 clones, with around 86% found just once. The source material was PBMCs, sampled around atezolizumab (anti-PD-L1) treatment. This TCR was sampled from a man aged 45-60 years with urothelial cancer. This sequence joins TRBV5-4 and TRBJ2-3; 9 positions match TRBD2. The CDR3 DNA sequence: TGTGCCAGCAGCTTACCGGGACTAGCAGAAACAGATACGCAGTATTTT. It encodes CASSLPGLAETDTQYF.